The clone carrying this TCR beta chain was detected only a few times. Primed by a sample-barcoded 5' primer and a J-beta primer mix, a second PCR proceeded for about 6 to 12 cycles. Using its own MiXCR run on the 5' RACE reads, TCRdb lists one record per CDR3 protein. The sample comprises 700,000 or so distinct CDR3 sequences, around 43% of which are singletons, and 30% rests with the top ten. The data derive from a study of blood T cells in healthy people across ages. Germline V lookup: CDR1 KGHSH, CDR2 LQKENI. Trimming left V 2 bases short and J 4 bases short, with 15 bases between. The CDR3 extends over 16 amino acids.

The sample taken for sequencing was blood. The TCR originated in a man older than 75 in good health. The V call is TRBV18, the J call TRBJ1-5; weak D call: TRBD1 (5 bases). The CDR3 is CASSPDLGTGNQPQHF. The CDR3 nucleotides are TGTGCCAGCTCACCAGACCTCGGGACCGGAAATCAGCCCCAGCATTTT.